This T cell receptor beta chain is from a study of blood T cell repertoires in COVID-19. Looking at the study overall: Sources were T cells, B-cell-depleted T cells, or PBMCs; the material itself was cDNA or gDNA.

This CDR3 has 14 residues. The trim removed 0 bases at V and 6 bases at J, leaving 2 bases unmatched. CDR1 is SGHKS and CDR2 is YYEKEE in the germline V gene (reference sequence). Source study methods: Nucleated cell counts were estimated from reference gene primer amplification. The table came from immunoSEQ multiplex PCR; TCRdb's copy has only in-frame clones and leaves some out. V and J calls and clone size come straight from that table; D and trimming were deduced from the DNA. This sample has tens of thousands of clones, with approximately 91% found just once. The J gene is TRBJ2-2, the V gene TRBV5-5, with 7 bases lining up with TRBD1. This receptor was obtained from a human donor in a cohort sampled during active COVID-19. Sequenced input: peripheral blood. CDR3 DNA sequence: TGTGCCAGCAGCTTGGACGACAGGGCCGGGGAGCTGTTTTTT. Translating gives CASSLDDRAGELFF.